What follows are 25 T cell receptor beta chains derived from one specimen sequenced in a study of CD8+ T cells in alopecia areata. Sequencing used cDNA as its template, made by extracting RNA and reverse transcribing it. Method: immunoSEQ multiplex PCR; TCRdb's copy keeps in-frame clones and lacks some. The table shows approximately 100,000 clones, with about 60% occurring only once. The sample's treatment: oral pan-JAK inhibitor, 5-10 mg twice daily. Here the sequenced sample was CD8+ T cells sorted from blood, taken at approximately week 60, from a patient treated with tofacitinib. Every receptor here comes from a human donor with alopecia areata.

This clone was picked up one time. CDR3 amino acids: CASNPGGNEQFF. The CDR3 nucleotides are TGCGCCAGCAACCCAGGGGGAAATGAGCAGTTCTTC. The chain carries TRBV10-2 and TRBJ2-1, with 7 positions matching TRBD1. Germline CDR1 reads WSHSY; CDR2 reads SAAADI. This CDR3 region has 12 residues. V lost 7 bases to trimming and J lost 7 bases; unmatched junction nucleotides: 4.

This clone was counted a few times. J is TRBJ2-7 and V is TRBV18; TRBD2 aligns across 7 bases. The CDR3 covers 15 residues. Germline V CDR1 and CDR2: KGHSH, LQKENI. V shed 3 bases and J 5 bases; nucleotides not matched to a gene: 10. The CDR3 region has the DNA TGTGCCAGCTCACCCAGCGGGGTTCCGGGAAACGAGCAGTACTTC. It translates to CASSPSGVPGNEQYF.

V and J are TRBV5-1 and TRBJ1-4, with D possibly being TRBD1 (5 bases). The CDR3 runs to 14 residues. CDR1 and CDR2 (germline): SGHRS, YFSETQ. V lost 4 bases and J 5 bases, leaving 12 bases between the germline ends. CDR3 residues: CASSTGGPNEKLFF. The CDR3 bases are TGCGCCAGCAGCACGGGGGGACCCAATGAAAAACTGTTTTTT.

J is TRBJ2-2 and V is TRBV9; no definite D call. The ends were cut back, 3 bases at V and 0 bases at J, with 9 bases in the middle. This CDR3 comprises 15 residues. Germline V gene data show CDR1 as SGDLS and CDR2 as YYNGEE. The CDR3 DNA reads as TGTGCCAGCAGCGAAGCGACGGCGAACACCGGGGAGCTGTTTTTT. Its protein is CASSEATANTGELFF.

CDR3 region: CASSEARRLMRYTF. The CDR3 DNA sequence: TGTGCCAGCAGTGAAGCTCGACGGCTTATGCGCTACACCTTC. The chain uses TRBV2 and TRBJ1-2; the D is unclear. Trimming left V 0 bases short and J 9 bases short, with 14 bases between. Germline V gene sequence: CDR1 SNHLY, CDR2 FYNNEI. The CDR3 totals 14 residues.

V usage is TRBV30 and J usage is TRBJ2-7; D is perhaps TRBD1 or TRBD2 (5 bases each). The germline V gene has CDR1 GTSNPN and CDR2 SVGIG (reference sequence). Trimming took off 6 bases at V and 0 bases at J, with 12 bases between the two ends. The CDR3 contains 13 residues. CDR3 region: CACRDGSSYEQYF. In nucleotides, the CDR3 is TGTGCCTGTAGGGACGGTAGCTCCTACGAGCAGTACTTC.

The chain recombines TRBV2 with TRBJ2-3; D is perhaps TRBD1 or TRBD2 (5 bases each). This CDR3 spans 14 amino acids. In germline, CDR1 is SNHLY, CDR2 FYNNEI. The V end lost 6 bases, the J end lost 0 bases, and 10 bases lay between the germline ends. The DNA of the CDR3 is TGTGCCAGCAGCCCGGGGCGCAGCACAGATACGCAGTATTTT. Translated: CASSPGRSTDTQYF.

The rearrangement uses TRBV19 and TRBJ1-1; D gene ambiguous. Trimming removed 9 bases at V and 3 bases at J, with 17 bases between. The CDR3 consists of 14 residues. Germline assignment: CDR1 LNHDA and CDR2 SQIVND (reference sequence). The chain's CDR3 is CASLPRRRDTEAFF. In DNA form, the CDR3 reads TGTGCCAGCCTCCCTAGGAGACGGGACACTGAAGCTTTCTTT.

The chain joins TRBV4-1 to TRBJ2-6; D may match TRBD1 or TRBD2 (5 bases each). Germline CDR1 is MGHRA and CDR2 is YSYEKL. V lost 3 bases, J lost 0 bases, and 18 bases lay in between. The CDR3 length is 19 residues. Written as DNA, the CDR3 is TGCGCCAGCAGCCACCCTACCGCCGGGGCCTTCTCTGGGGCCAACGTCCTGACTTTC. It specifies CASSHPTAGAFSGANVLTF.

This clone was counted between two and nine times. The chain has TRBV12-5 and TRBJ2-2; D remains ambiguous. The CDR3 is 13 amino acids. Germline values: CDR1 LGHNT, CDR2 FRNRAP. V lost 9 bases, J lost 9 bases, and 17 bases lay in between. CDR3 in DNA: TGTGCTAGCGGACCCCCAGAAGTGAGGGAGCTGTTTTTT. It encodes CASGPPEVRELFF. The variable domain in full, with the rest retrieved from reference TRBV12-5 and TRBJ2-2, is DARVTQTPRHKVTEMGQEVTMRCQPILGHNTVFWYRQTMMQGLELLAYFRNRAPLDDSGMPKDRFSAEMPDATLATLKIQPSEPRDSAVYFCASGPPEVRELFFGEGSRLTVL.

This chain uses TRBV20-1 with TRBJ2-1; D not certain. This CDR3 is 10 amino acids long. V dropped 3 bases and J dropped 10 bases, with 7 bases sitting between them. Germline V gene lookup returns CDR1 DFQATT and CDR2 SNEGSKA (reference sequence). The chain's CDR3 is CSASSGEQFF. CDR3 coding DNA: TGCAGTGCTAGTTCTGGGGAGCAGTTCTTC.

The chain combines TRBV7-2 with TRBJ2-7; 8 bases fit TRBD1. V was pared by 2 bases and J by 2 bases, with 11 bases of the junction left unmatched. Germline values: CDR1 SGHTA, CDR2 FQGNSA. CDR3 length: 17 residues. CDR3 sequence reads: CASSLLIWGQETYEQYF. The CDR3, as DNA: TGTGCCAGCAGCTTATTAATTTGGGGACAGGAGACCTACGAGCAGTACTTC.

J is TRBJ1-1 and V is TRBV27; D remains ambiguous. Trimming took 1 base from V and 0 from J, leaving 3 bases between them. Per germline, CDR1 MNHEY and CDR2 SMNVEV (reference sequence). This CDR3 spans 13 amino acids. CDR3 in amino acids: CASSLYVNTEAFF. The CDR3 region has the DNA TGTGCCAGCAGTTTATATGTGAACACTGAAGCTTTCTTT.

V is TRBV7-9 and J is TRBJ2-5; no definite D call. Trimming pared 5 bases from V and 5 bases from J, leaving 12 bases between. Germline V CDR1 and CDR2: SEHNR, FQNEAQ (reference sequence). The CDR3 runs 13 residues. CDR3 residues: CASSPPSRETQYF. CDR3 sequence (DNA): TGTGCCAGCAGCCCGCCCTCTAGGGAGACCCAGTACTTC.

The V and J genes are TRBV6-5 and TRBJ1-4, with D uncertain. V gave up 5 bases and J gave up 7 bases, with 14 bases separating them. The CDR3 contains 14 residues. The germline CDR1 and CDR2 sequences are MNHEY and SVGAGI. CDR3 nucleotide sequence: TGTGCCAGCAGTCCCACAAGCTCGCGTGAAAAACTGTTTTTT. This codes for CASSPTSSREKLFF.

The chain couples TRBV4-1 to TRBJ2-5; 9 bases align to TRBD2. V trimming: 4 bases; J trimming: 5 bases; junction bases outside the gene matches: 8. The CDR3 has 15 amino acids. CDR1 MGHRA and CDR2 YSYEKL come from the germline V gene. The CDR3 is CASSPSLAGRETQYF. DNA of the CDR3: TGCGCCAGCAGCCCTTCACTAGCGGGTAGGGAGACCCAGTACTTC.

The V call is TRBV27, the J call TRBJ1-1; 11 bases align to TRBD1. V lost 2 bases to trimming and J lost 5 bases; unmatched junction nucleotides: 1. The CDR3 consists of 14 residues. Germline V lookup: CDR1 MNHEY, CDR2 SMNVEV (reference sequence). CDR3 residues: CASSLGTGGTEAFF. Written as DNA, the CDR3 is TGTGCCAGCAGTTTAGGGACAGGGGGGACTGAAGCTTTCTTT.

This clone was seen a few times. CDR3 coding DNA: TGTGCCAGCAGCTCGGGACAGGGGGGCTACGAGCAGTACTTC. Residues: CASSSGQGGYEQYF. This chain joins TRBV11-2 and TRBJ2-7; 11 bases match TRBD1. CDR3 length: 14 amino acids. V was clipped by 4 bases and J by 3 bases; unmatched bases: 2. Germline loops: CDR1 SGHAT, CDR2 FQNNGV. Combining the CDR3 with reference TRBV11-2 and TRBJ2-7 gives the whole variable domain EAGVAQSPRYKIIEKRQSVAFWCNPISGHATLYWYQQILGQGPKLLIQFQNNGVVDDSQLPKDRFSAERLKGVDSTLKIQPAKLEDSAVYLCASSSGQGGYEQYFGPGTRLTVT.

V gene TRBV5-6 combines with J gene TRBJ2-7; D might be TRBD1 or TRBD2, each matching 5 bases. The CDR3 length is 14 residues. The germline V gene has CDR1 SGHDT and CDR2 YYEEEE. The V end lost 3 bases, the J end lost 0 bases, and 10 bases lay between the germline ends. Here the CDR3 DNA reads TGTGCCAGCAGCTGGGGGACGGCCTCCTACGAGCAGTACTTC. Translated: CASSWGTASYEQYF.

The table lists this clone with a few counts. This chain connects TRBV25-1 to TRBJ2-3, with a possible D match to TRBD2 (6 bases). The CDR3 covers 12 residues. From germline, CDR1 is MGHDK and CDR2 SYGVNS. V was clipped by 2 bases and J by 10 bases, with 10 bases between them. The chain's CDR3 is CASSEVLAPQYF. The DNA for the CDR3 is TGTGCCAGCAGTGAAGTCCTAGCGCCGCAGTATTTT.

The chain's CDR3 is CASSERGTGNQPQHF. Here the CDR3 DNA reads TGCGCCAGCAGTGAGCGGGGGACCGGCAATCAGCCCCAGCATTTT. The chain has TRBV10-2 and TRBJ1-5; tentatively, D is TRBD1 (5 bases). Per germline, CDR1 WSHSY and CDR2 SAAADI. This CDR3 comprises 15 residues. V shed 2 bases and J shed 2 bases, with 10 bases lying between them.

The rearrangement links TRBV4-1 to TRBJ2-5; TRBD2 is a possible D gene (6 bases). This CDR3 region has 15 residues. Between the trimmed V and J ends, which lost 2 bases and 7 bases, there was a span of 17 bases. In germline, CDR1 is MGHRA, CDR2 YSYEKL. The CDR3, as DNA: TGCGCCAGCAGCCAAATCGGCGGGGCCGCGGGGACCCAGTACTTC. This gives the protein CASSQIGGAAGTQYF.

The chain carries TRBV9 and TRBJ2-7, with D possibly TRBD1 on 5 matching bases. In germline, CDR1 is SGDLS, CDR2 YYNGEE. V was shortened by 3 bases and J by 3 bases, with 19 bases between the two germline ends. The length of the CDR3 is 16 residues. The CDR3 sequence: CASSGGRSGPIYEQYF. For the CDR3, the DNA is TGTGCCAGCAGCGGGGGCCGCTCCGGGCCGATCTACGAGCAGTACTTC.

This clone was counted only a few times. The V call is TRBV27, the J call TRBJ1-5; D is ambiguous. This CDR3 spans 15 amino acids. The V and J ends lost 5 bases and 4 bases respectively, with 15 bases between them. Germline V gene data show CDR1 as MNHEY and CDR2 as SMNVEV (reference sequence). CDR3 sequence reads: CASSPRWEGNQPQHF. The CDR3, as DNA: TGTGCCAGCAGTCCCCGATGGGAGGGTAATCAGCCCCAGCATTTT.

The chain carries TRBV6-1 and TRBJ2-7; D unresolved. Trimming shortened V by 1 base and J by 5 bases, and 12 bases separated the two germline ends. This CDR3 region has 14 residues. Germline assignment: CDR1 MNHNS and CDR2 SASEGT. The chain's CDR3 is CASSEDEVFHEQYF. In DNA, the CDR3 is TGTGCCAGCAGTGAAGACGAGGTATTCCACGAGCAGTACTTC.